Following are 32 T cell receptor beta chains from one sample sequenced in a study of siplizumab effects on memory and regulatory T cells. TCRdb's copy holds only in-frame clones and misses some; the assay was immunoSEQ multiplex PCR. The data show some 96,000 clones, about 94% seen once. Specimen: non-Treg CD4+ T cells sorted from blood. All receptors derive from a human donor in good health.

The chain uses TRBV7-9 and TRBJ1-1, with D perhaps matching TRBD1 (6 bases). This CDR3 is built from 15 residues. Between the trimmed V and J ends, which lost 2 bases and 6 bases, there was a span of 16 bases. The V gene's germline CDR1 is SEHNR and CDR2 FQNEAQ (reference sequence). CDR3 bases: TGTGCCAGCAGCTTATCCGGGGGGGCCCGGGCTGAAGCTTTCTTT. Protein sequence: CASSLSGGARAEAFF. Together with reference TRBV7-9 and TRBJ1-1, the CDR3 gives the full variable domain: DTGVSQNPRHKITKRGQNVTFRCDPISEHNRLYWYRQTLGQGPEFLTYFQNEAQLEKSRLLSDRFSAERPKGSFSTLEIQRTEQGDSAMYLCASSLSGGARAEAFFGQGTRLTVV.

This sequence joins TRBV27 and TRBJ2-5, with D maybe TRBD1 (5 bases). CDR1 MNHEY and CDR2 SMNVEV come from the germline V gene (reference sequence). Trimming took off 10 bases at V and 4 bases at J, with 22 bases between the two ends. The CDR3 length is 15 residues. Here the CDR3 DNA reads TGTGCCACTCGAACCGGGCCCGGACACCCAGAGACCCAGTACTTC. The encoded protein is CATRTGPGHPETQYF.

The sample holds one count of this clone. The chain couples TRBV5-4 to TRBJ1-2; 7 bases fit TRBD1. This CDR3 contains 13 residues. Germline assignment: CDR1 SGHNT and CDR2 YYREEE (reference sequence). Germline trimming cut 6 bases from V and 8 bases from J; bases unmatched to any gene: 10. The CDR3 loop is CASTSGTGDGYTF. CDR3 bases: TGTGCCAGCACATCAGGAACAGGGGACGGCTACACCTTC.

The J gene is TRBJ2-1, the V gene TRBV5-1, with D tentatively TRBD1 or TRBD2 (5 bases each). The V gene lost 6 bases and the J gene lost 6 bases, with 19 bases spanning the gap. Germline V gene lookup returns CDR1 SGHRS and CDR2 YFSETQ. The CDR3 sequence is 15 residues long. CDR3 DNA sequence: TGCGCCAGCACCACTCCCGGGGCAGGAGTCAATGAGCAGTTCTTC. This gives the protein CASTTPGAGVNEQFF.

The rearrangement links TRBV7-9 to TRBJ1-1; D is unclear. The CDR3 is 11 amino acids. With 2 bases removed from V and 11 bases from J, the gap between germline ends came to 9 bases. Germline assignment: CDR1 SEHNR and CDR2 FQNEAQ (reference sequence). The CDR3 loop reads CASSLKMEAFF. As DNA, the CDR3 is TGTGCCAGCAGCTTAAAAATGGAGGCTTTCTTT.

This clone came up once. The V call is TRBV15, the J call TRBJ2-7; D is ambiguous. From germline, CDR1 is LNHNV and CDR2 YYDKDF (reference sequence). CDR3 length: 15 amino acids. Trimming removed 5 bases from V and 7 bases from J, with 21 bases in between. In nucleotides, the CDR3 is TGTGCCACCAGCGACGGTCAGGCCAGGTTGGGGGAGCAGTACTTC. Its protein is CATSDGQARLGEQYF. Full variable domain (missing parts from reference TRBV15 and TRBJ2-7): DAMVIQNPRYQVTQFGKPVTLSCSQTLNHNVMYWYQQKSSQAPKLLFHYYDKDFNNEADTPDNFQSRRPNTSFCFLDIRSPGLGDTAMYLCATSDGQARLGEQYFGPGTRLTVT.

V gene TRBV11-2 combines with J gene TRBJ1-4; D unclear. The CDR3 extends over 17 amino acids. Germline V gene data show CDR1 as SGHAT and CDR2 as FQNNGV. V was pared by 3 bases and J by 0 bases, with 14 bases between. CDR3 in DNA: TGTGCCAGCAGCTTGGAGACGGGTGGATCAACTAATGAAAAACTGTTTTTT. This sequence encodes CASSLETGGSTNEKLFF.

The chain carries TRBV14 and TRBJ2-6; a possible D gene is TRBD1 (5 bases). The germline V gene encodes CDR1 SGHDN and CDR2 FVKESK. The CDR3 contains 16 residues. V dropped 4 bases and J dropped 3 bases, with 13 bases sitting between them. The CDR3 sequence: CASSPRVDFGANVLTF. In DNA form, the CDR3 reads TGTGCCAGCAGCCCCAGGGTGGATTTTGGGGCCAACGTCCTGACTTTC.

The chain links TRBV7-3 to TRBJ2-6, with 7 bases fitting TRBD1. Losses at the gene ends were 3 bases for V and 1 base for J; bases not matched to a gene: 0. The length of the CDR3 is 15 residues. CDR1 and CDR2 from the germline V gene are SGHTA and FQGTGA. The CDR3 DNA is TGTGCCAGCAGCTTGACAGGGTCTGGGGCCAACGTCCTGACTTTC. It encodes CASSLTGSGANVLTF.

CDR3 loop: CASRDRLAGLQETQYF. CDR3 coding DNA: TGCGCCAGCCGTGACAGACTAGCGGGCTTACAAGAGACCCAGTACTTC. The chain links TRBV5-1 to TRBJ2-5, with 10 positions matching TRBD2. Looked up from germline, CDR1 is SGHRS and CDR2 is YFSETQ. The CDR3 is 16 residues long. V lost 7 bases, J lost 2 bases, and 11 bases stayed unmatched.

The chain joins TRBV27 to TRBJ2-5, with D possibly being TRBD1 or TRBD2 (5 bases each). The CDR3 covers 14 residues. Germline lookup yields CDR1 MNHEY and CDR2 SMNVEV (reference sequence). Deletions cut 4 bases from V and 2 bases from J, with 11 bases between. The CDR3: CASSWWDRQETQYF. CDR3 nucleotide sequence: TGTGCCAGCAGTTGGTGGGACCGTCAAGAGACCCAGTACTTC.

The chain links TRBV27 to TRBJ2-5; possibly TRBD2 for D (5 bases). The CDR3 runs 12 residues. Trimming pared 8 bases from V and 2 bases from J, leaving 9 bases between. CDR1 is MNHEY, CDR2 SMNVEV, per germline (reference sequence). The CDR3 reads CASSRGQETQYF. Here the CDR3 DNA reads TGTGCCAGCTCCCGGGGACAAGAGACCCAGTACTTC.

CDR3 DNA sequence: TGTGCCAGCAGCGTCCGCGGACAGGGGAACTATGGCTACACCTTC. This gives the protein CASSVRGQGNYGYTF. This rearrangement joins TRBV9 to TRBJ1-2; 9 positions match TRBD1. After removal of 2 bases from V and 2 bases from J, the junction contained 4 bases not matched to a gene. CDR3 length equals 15 residues. The V gene's germline CDR1 is SGDLS and CDR2 YYNGEE.

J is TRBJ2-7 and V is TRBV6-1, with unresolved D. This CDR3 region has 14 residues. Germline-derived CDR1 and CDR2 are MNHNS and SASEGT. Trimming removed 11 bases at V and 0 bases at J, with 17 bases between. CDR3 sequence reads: CALLLIASSYEQYF. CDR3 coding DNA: TGTGCCCTGCTTTTGATAGCATCCTCCTACGAGCAGTACTTC.

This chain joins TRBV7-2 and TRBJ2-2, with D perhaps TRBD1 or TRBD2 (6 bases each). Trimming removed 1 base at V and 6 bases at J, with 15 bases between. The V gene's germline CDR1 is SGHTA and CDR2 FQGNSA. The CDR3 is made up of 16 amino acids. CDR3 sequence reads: CASSLGPGALAGELFF. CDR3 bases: TGTGCCAGCAGCTTAGGTCCGGGGGCGCTGGCCGGGGAGCTGTTTTTT.

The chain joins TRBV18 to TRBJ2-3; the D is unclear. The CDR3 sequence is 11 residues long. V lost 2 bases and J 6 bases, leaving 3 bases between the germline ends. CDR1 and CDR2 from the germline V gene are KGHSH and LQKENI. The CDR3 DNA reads TGTGCCAGCTCACCAGTGGATACGCAGTATTTT. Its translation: CASSPVDTQYF.

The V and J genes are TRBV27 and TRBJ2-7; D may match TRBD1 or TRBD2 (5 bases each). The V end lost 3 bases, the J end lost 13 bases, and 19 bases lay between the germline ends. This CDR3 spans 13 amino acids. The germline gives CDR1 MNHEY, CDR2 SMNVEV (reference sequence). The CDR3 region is CASSFRGLLSLYF. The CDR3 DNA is TGTGCCAGCAGTTTCCGGGGCCTCCTCAGTCTCTACTTC.

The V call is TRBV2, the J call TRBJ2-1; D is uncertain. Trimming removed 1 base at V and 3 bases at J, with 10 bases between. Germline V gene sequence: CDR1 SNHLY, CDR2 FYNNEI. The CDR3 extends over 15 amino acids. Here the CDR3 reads CASSEGGNRYNEQFF. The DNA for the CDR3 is TGTGCCAGCAGTGAAGGTGGGAACCGCTACAATGAGCAGTTCTTC.

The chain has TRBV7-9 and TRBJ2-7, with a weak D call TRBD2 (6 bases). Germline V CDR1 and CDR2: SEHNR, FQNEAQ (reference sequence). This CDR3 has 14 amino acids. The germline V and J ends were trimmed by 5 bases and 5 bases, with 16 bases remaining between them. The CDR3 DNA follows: TGTGCCAGCAGCCCCCCCGGGAGAAGGGACGAGCAGTACTTC. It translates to CASSPPGRRDEQYF.

The CDR3 sequence is CASRVAGELFF. The CDR3 bases are TGTGCCAGCCGGGTGGCCGGGGAGCTGTTTTTT. The chain recombines TRBV2 with TRBJ2-2; D gene unclear. Looked up from germline, CDR1 is SNHLY and CDR2 is FYNNEI. The CDR3 runs to 11 residues. Trimming pared 8 bases from V and 6 bases from J, leaving 7 bases between.

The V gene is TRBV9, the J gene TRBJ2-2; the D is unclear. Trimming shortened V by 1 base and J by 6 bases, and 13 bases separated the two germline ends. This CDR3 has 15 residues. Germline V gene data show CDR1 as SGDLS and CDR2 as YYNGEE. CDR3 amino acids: CASSVHEAYSGELFF. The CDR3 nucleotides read TGTGCCAGCAGCGTACACGAGGCTTATTCCGGGGAGCTGTTTTTT.

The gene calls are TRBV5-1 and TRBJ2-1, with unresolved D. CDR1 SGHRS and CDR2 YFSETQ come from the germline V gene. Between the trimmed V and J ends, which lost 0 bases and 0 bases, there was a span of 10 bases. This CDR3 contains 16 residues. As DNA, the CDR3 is TGCGCCAGCAGCTTGGGGCAGCCCAGCTCCTACAATGAGCAGTTCTTC. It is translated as CASSLGQPSSYNEQFF.

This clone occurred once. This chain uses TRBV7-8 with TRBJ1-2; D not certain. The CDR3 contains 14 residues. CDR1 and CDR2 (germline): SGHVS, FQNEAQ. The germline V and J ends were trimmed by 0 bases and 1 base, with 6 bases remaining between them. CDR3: CASSLAPDNYGYTF. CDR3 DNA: TGTGCCAGCAGCTTAGCCCCCGATAACTATGGCTACACCTTC.

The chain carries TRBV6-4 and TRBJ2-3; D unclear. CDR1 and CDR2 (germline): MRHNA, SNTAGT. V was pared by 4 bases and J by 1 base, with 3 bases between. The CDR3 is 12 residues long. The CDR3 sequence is CASSAGTDTQYF. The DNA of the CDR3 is TGTGCCAGCAGTGCGGGCACAGATACGCAGTATTTT.

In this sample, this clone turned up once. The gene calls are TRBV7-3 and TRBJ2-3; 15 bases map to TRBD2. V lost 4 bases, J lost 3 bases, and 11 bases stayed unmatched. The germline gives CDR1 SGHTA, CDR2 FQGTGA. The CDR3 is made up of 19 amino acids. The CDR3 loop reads CASSSTGTSGRKFTDTQYF. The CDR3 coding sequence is TGTGCCAGCAGCTCAACCGGGACTAGCGGGAGGAAGTTTACAGATACGCAGTATTTT.

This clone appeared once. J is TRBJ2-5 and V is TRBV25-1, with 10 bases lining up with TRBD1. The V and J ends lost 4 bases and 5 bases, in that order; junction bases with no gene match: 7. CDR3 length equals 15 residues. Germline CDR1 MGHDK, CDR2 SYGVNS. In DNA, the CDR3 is TGTGCCAGCAGTGTGGACAGGGGGGTGATTGAGACCCAGTACTTC. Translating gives CASSVDRGVIETQYF. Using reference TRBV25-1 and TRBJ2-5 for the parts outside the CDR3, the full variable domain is EADIYQTPRYLVIGTGKKITLECSQTMGHDKMYWYQQDPGMELHLIHYSYGVNSTEKGDLSSESTVSRIRTEHFPLTLESARPSHTSQYLCASSVDRGVIETQYFGPGTRLLVL.

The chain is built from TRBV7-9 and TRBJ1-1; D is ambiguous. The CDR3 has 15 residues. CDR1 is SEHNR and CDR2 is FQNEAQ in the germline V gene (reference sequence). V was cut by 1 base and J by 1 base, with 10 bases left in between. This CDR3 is CASSLDSGRNTEAFF. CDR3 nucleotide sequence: TGTGCCAGCAGCTTAGATTCCGGGCGGAACACTGAAGCTTTCTTT.

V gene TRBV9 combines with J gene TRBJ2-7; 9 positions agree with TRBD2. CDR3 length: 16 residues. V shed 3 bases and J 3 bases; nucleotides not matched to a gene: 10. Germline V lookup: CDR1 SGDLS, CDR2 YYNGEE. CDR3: CASSAGGGRALYEQYF. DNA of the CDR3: TGTGCCAGCAGCGCCGGAGGCGGGAGGGCCCTCTACGAGCAGTACTTC.

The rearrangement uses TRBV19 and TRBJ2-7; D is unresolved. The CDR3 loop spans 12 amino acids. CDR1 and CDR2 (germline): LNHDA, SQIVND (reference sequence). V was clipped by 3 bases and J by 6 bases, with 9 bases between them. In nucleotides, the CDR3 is TGTGCCAGTAGTATGGGTCCACGCGAGCAGTACTTC. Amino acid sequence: CASSMGPREQYF. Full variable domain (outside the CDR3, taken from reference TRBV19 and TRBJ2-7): DGGITQSPKYLFRKEGQNVTLSCEQNLNHDAMYWYRQDPGQGLRLIYYSQIVNDFQKGDIAEGYSVSREKKESFPLTVTSAQKNPTAFYLCASSMGPREQYFGPGTRLTVT.

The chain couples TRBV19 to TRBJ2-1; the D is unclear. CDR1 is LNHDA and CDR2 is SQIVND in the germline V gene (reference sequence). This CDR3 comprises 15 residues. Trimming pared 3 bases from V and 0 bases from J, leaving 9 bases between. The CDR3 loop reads CASSILLSSYNEQFF. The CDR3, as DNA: TGTGCCAGTAGTATTCTCTTGAGCTCCTACAATGAGCAGTTCTTC.

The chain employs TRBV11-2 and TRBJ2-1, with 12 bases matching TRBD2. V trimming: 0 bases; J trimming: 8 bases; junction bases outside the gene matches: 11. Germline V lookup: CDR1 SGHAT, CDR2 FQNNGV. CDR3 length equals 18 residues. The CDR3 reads CASSLDVGTSGRFHEQFF. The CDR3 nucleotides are TGTGCCAGCAGCTTAGACGTTGGAACTAGCGGGAGGTTCCATGAGCAGTTCTTC.

The CDR3 DNA follows: TGTGCCAGTAGTATGAGACAGCAAGAGACCCAGTACTTC. Its translation: CASSMRQQETQYF. This chain connects TRBV19 to TRBJ2-5; a possible D gene is TRBD1 (5 bases). The CDR3 spans 13 residues. The V end was cut by 3 bases, the J end by 2 bases, with 7 bases between. Germline CDR1 reads LNHDA; CDR2 reads SQIVND (reference sequence).